This TCR beta chain was observed in a study of control samples from healthy donors and cancer patients. The V gene end was trimmed by 5 bases and the J gene end by 2 bases; junction bases not matched to a gene: 11. CDR3 length: 16 amino acids. Looked up from germline, CDR1 is MDHEN and CDR2 is SYDVKM. Assay: immunoSEQ multiplex PCR; the TCRdb copy retains only in-frame clones and omits some. The profile shows tens of thousands of clones, 95% to 97% of them singletons. V gene TRBV28 combines with J gene TRBJ2-7, with 8 bases matching TRBD1. This receptor was taken from a woman aged 30 to 39 in good health. Sequenced input: blood. This chain's CDR3 is CASSGRRQGAAYEQYF. In nucleotides, the CDR3 is TGTGCCAGCAGTGGCCGGAGGCAGGGGGCTGCCTACGAGCAGTACTTC. Complete variable domain (other parts from reference TRBV28 and TRBJ2-7): DVKVTQSSRYLVKRTGEKVFLECVQDMDHENMFWYRQDPGLGLRLIYFSYDVKMKEKGDIPEGYSVSREKKERFSLILESASTNQTSMYLCASSGRRQGAAYEQYFGPGTRLTVT.